This T cell receptor (beta chain) was retrieved from a study of T-cell memory formation after mild COVID-19. This clonotype showed up many times. Germline V lookup: CDR1 MRHNA, CDR2 SNTAGT. CDR3 length equals 16 residues. The V end was cut by 0 bases, the J end by 2 bases, with 12 bases between. TCRdb re-derived calls from the 5' RACE reads in MiXCR, one entry per CDR3 protein. The sample lists about 27,000 distinct CDR3 sequences; less than 7.5% were seen once. The chain carries TRBV6-4 and TRBJ2-3; tentative D call: TRBD2 (5 bases). Sequencing input: PBMCs or a T cell subset sorted from them (not recorded which). The source is an adult woman who had mild COVID-19 (a few samples of this study predate the infection). Cell type and time point are not known. This CDR3 is CASSDSEAGATDTQYF. As DNA, the CDR3 is TGTGCCAGCAGTGACTCGGAGGCTGGCGCCACAGATACGCAGTATTTT.